This T cell receptor beta chain was recovered during a study of blood T cell repertoires in COVID-19. The data were produced by immunoSEQ multiplex PCR, yet TCRdb's version contains in-frame clones alone and is incomplete. The sample yields under 150,000 clones, 80% to 90% seen once. In this sample, this clone turned up once. Germline V gene sequence: CDR1 SNHLY, CDR2 FYNNEI. V was pared by 6 bases and J by 0 bases, with 12 bases of the junction left unmatched. There are 20 residues in the CDR3. The TCR was taken from a woman between 55 and 75 years old with COVID-19, enrolled during active disease. This chain uses TRBV2 with TRBJ2-1; 15 nucleotides match TRBD2. Sample: peripheral blood. CDR3 loop: CASRLSGLAGGKSSYNEQFF. CDR3 in DNA: TGTGCCAGCAGGTTATCGGGACTAGCGGGGGGCAAGAGCTCCTACAATGAGCAGTTCTTC. Full variable domain (missing parts from reference TRBV2 and TRBJ2-1): EPEVTQTPSHQVTQMGQEVILRCVPISNHLYFYWYRQILGQKVEFLVSFYNNEISEKSEIFDDQFSVERPDGSNFTLKIRSTKLEDSAMYFCASRLSGLAGGKSSYNEQFFGPGTRLTVL.